This T cell receptor beta chain was observed in a study of technical replicates of blood from a few donors. Method: immunoSEQ multiplex PCR; TCRdb's copy keeps in-frame clones and lacks some. Seen here are approximately 70,000 clones, about 89% observed once, and the top ten hold 4.7%. V was cut by 5 bases and J by 9 bases, with 16 bases left in between. The V gene's germline CDR1 is SGHTA and CDR2 FQGNSA. The CDR3 sequence is 13 residues long. This clonotype was obtained from a human donor in good health. Some clones in this sample may be carry-over from other donors' samples. Sequencing input: PBMCs. The rearrangement uses TRBV7-2 and TRBJ2-5, with a possible D match to TRBD1 (5 bases). CDR3 bases: TGTGCCAGCAGCACCCAGACCAGGGCGGCCCAGTACTTC. Translated: CASSTQTRAAQYF.